Following are 21 T cell receptor beta chains from one sample sequenced in a study of beta chain features in type 1 diabetes. Since all of the isolated RNA was reverse transcribed, expressed TCRB transcripts were what got sequenced. Method: immunoSEQ multiplex PCR; TCRdb's copy keeps in-frame clones and lacks some. Among hundreds of thousands of clones listed, 30% were seen once. The sequenced material came from naive CD4+ T cells from blood. These receptors originate from a man between 18 and 29 years old in good health.

Points on this clone: The identical CDR3 is also encoded by other nucleotide sequences in the sample. V usage is TRBV9 and J usage is TRBJ2-5; TRBD2 matches at 8 bases. V shed 2 bases and J 5 bases; nucleotides not matched to a gene: 2. The CDR3 runs 13 residues. Looked up from germline, CDR1 is SGDLS and CDR2 is YYNGEE. The CDR3 is CASSVSGKETQYF. In DNA form, the CDR3 reads TGTGCCAGCAGCGTTAGCGGGAAGGAGACCCAGTACTTC.

The CDR3 coding sequence is TGTGCCAGCAGCTTACAGCTGGGGGTGGCAGAGACCCAGTACTTC. As protein: CASSLQLGVAETQYF. The V and J genes are TRBV7-8 and TRBJ2-5; either TRBD1 or TRBD2 may fit D (5 bases each). Deletions cut 2 bases from V and 4 bases from J, with 14 bases between. This CDR3 has 15 amino acids. CDR1 and CDR2 (germline): SGHVS, FQNEAQ.

This clone was seen more than once but under ten times. The J gene is TRBJ2-3, the V gene TRBV15, with 7 bases lining up with TRBD1. Germline V gene sequence: CDR1 LNHNV, CDR2 YYDKDF (reference sequence). Trimming at V came to 8 bases and at J to 1 base, leaving 9 bases not matched to a gene. CDR3 length: 15 residues. The CDR3 nucleotides are TGTGCCACCTCCAGCAGGGGGTTAGGCACAGATACGCAGTATTTT. Protein product: CATSSRGLGTDTQYF.

J is TRBJ2-3 and V is TRBV29-1; 7 bases agree with TRBD2. The CDR3 is made up of 15 amino acids. The ends lost 3 bases at V and 0 bases at J; junction bases unmatched: 6. CDR1 and CDR2 (germline): SQVTM, ANQGSEA. In DNA form, the CDR3 reads TGCAGCGTTGACGACGGGAGGATCAGCACAGATACGCAGTATTTT. Protein: CSVDDGRISTDTQYF.

The V and J genes are TRBV6-6 and TRBJ2-7; D is perhaps TRBD1 or TRBD2 (6 bases each). The V gene lost 0 bases and the J gene lost 5 bases, with 14 bases spanning the gap. Germline CDR1 MNHNY, CDR2 SVGAGI (reference sequence). This CDR3 has 15 residues. The CDR3 nucleotides read TGTGCCAGCAGTTACTCGGGAGTCGGGGGCAACGAGCAGTACTTC. It codes for CASSYSGVGGNEQYF.

This clone was seen more than once but under ten times. V and J are TRBV10-3 and TRBJ2-7, with 12 bases lining up with TRBD1. V was clipped by 9 bases and J by 5 bases; unmatched bases: 8. From germline, CDR1 is ENHRY and CDR2 SYGVKD. The CDR3 consists of 14 residues. The CDR3: CAIARDRGPHEQYF. The DNA for the CDR3 is TGTGCCATTGCCCGGGACAGGGGGCCCCACGAGCAGTACTTC.

V is TRBV27 and J is TRBJ2-6; D gene ambiguous. With 5 bases removed from V and 5 bases from J, the gap between germline ends came to 7 bases. The CDR3 is 13 residues long. Germline CDR1 and CDR2: MNHEY and SMNVEV (reference sequence). The CDR3 DNA follows: TGTGCCAGCAGTGTCGATTGGGCCAACGTCCTGACTTTC. This sequence encodes CASSVDWANVLTF.

This clone has a handful of counts. The gene calls are TRBV28 and TRBJ2-5; no reliable D call. The CDR3 extends over 14 amino acids. The V gene's germline CDR1 is MDHEN and CDR2 SYDVKM. V lost 4 bases and J lost 5, with 14 bases in between. The CDR3 loop reads CASSSPGGPETQYF. The CDR3 nucleotides are TGTGCCAGCAGTTCGCCCGGTGGGCCGGAGACCCAGTACTTC.

This clone has just a few counts. The J gene is TRBJ2-3, the V gene TRBV18; 8 bases line up with TRBD2. The CDR3 is 18 residues long. CDR1 is KGHSH and CDR2 is LQKENI in the germline V gene. Unmatched junction bases numbered 10, after V lost 2 bases and J lost 0 bases. The DNA of the CDR3 is TGTGCCAGCTCACCATCACTAGCGGCCATTGCTAGCACAGATACGCAGTATTTT. Amino acid sequence: CASSPSLAAIASTDTQYF.

The gene calls are TRBV29-1 and TRBJ2-1; TRBD2 agrees at 12 bases. V lost 1 base and J lost 15; bases outside the gene matches: 10. Germline V gene data show CDR1 as SQVTM and CDR2 as ANQGSEA. The CDR3 spans 14 residues. The CDR3 region has the DNA TGCAGCGTTGAAGGAAATCTAGCGGGAGGGCCGGGGTTCTTC. Protein: CSVEGNLAGGPGFF.

This clone was observed a few times. The CDR3, as DNA: TGTGCCAGCAGTCCTAACCTAGAGGAGACCCAGTACTTC. Translation: CASSPNLEETQYF. The chain employs TRBV2 and TRBJ2-5, with D hard to call. CDR3 length equals 13 residues. Trimming stripped 5 bases from V and 5 bases from J, with 12 bases between. CDR1 and CDR2 (germline): SNHLY, FYNNEI.

This sequence joins TRBV15 and TRBJ2-7, with D perhaps matching TRBD2 (6 bases). This CDR3 comprises 16 residues. The germline V gene has CDR1 LNHNV and CDR2 YYDKDF (reference sequence). V was pared by 0 bases and J by 1 base, with 13 bases between. CDR3 sequence (DNA): TGTGCCACCAGCAGAGAGAAGGAGGGAAGGTCCTACGAGCAGTACTTC. This codes for CATSREKEGRSYEQYF.

The chain employs TRBV4-1 and TRBJ2-3; maybe TRBD2 (6 bases). Germline V gene sequence: CDR1 MGHRA, CDR2 YSYEKL. The V gene lost 1 base and the J gene lost 6 bases, with 20 bases spanning the gap. The CDR3 has 17 amino acids. The DNA of the CDR3 is TGCGCCAGCAGCCAAGGCCGCTCGCCTGTGGGGGGTGATACGCAGTATTTT. It specifies CASSQGRSPVGGDTQYF.

The chain uses TRBV4-3 and TRBJ1-2; TRBD1 might be the D (5 bases). The CDR3 has 14 residues. CDR1 and CDR2 from the germline V gene are LGHNA and YSLEER. Trimming cost V 0 bases and J 3 bases, with 8 bases left between them. Written as DNA, the CDR3 is TGCGCCAGCAGCCAAGATCCAGGGTACTATGGCTACACCTTC. This encodes CASSQDPGYYGYTF.

This clone was picked up a small number of times. The chain combines TRBV30 with TRBJ1-4, with D uncertain. Trimming stripped 5 bases from V and 3 bases from J, with 10 bases between. CDR1 and CDR2 (germline): GTSNPN, SVGIG (reference sequence). The CDR3 length is 13 residues. The CDR3 here is CAWAGSANEKLFF. CDR3 in DNA: TGTGCCTGGGCAGGCTCGGCTAATGAAAAACTGTTTTTT.

Turning to this clone: The identical CDR3 is also encoded by other nucleotide sequences in the sample. CDR3 bases: TGTGCCAGCAGCCCAGTCTACGAGCAGTACTTC. Its protein product is CASSPVYEQYF. The V and J genes are TRBV7-9 and TRBJ2-7, with D hard to call. Trimming took 5 bases from V and 3 from J, leaving 5 bases between them. The CDR3 extends over 11 amino acids. Germline values: CDR1 SEHNR, CDR2 FQNEAQ (reference sequence). The full variable domain, with the rest looked up from reference TRBV7-9 and TRBJ2-7, is DTGVSQNPRHKITKRGQNVTFRCDPISEHNRLYWYRQTLGQGPEFLTYFQNEAQLEKSRLLSDRFSAERPKGSFSTLEIQRTEQGDSAMYLCASSPVYEQYFGPGTRLTVT.

J is TRBJ2-3 and V is TRBV6-1, with 7 bases aligning to TRBD1. This CDR3 spans 14 amino acids. The J segment lost 2 bases and the V segment lost 3 bases, leaving 2 bases of the junction unmatched. CDR1 and CDR2 from the germline V gene are MNHNS and SASEGT. In DNA, the CDR3 is TGTGCCAGCAGTGAGACAGGGTCCACAGATACGCAGTATTTT. Translated, it gives CASSETGSTDTQYF.

This clone has only a few counts. This chain uses TRBV11-1 with TRBJ2-5; 8 positions agree with TRBD1. The CDR3 is made up of 15 amino acids. Per germline, CDR1 SGHAT and CDR2 FQDESV (reference sequence). V was pared by 8 bases and J by 3 bases, with 11 bases of the junction left unmatched. CDR3 nucleotides: TGTGCCAGCGGTATGAGGGACAGGCCGAAAGAGACCCAGTACTTC. This gives the protein CASGMRDRPKETQYF.

This chain connects TRBV4-1 to TRBJ2-7; 12 bases map to TRBD2. Germline values: CDR1 MGHRA, CDR2 YSYEKL. The CDR3 spans 16 residues. With 4 bases clipped from V and 3 bases from J, the junction kept 7 bases outside the gene matches. The DNA for the CDR3 is TGCGCCAGCAGCCCCCGTACTAGCGGGAGGAGCTACGAGCAGTACTTC. It encodes CASSPRTSGRSYEQYF.

V usage is TRBV4-2 and J usage is TRBJ1-2; D ambiguous. CDR1 and CDR2 from the germline V gene are LGHNA and YNFKEQ. This CDR3 comprises 15 residues. Trimming stripped 2 bases from V and 4 bases from J, with 14 bases between. CDR3 protein: CASSQISRTPYGYTF. The DNA for the CDR3 is TGTGCCAGCAGCCAAATAAGTAGGACGCCCTATGGCTACACCTTC.

The rearrangement uses TRBV29-1 and TRBJ1-1; 11 bases are a match to TRBD1. Germline V gene lookup returns CDR1 SQVTM and CDR2 ANQGSEA. The trim removed 7 bases at V and 3 bases at J, leaving 4 bases unmatched. The CDR3 length is 13 residues. The CDR3 loop reads CSARTGGHTEAFF. CDR3 bases: TGCAGCGCTCGGACAGGGGGCCACACTGAAGCTTTCTTT.